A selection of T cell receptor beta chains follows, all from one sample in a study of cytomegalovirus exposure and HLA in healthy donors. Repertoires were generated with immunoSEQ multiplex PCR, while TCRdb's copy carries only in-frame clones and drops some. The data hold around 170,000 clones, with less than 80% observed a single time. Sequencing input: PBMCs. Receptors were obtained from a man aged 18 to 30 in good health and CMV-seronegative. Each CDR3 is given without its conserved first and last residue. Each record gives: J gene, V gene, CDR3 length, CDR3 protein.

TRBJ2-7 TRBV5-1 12 ASSPGQGGGEQY
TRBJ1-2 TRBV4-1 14 ASSQSRDISYYGYT
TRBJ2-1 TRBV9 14 ASSVATSRSYNEQF
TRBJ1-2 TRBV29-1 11 SAQPQGARGYT
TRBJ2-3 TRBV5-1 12 ASSLGGYTDTQY
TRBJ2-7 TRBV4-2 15 ASSQIAKTSGSYEQY
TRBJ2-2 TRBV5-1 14 ASKQGEILSPGELF
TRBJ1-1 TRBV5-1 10 ASRGVNTEAF
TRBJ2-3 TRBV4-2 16 ASSQSSAGAQSTDTQY
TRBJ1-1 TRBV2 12 ASAARQGGTEAF
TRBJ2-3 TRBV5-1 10 ASREGTDTQY
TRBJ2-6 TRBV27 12 ASSPRSGANVLT
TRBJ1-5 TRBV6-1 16 ASSERTGPFRGNQPQH
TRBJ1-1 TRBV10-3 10 AIKVGQEEAF
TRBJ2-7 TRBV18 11 ASSPARVHEQY
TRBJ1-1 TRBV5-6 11 ASRGTGGTEAF
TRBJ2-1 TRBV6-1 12 ASSDYTRGNEQF
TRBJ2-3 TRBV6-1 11 AANRGRTDTQY
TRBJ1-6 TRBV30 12 AWRKQGGNSPLH
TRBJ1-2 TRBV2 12 ASSLDRNNYGYT
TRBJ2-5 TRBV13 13 ASSGGLAGAETQY
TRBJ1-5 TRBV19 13 ASSLGSNSNQPQH
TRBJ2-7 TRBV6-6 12 ASNQPGQSYEQY
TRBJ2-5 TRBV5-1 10 ASSLAGETQY
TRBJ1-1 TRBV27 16 ASSLKGAPITPNTEAF
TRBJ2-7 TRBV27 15 ASSLHKRGGPLGEQY
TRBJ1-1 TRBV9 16 ASSVTPGQGFMNTEAF
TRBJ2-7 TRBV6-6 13 ASTPREGGPYEQY
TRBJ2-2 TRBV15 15 ATSSGGTSGNTGELF
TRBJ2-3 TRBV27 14 ASTRGTSGNSDTQY
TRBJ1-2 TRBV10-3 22 AISVIYNRISRGDRFYLNYGYT
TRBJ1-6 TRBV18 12 ASSREHSNSPLH
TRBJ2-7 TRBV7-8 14 ASSPNSGGHSYEQY
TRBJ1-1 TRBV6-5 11 ASFGPGGTEAF
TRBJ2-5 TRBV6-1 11 ASRGQTQETQY
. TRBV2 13 ASSFVPGQGYEQY
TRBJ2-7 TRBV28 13 ASSRAGRANYEQY
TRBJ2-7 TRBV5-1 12 ASSGGGGRYEQY
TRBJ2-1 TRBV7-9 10 ASSPSSSRQF
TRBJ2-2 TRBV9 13 ASSVVQGNPGELF
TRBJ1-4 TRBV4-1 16 ASSQLPKRGGVSEKLF
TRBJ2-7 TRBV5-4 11 ASSLRDSNEQY
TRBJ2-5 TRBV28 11 ASTPGATQTQY
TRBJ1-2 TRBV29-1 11 SVAEGNLYGYP
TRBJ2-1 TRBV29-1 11 SVRPSNYNEQF
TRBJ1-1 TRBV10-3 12 AISDTGLNTEAF
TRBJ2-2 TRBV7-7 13 ASSLYRGNTGELF
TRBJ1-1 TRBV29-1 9 SVQRHQGAF